Listed below are T cell receptor beta chains from one sample, sequenced in a study of T cell responses to AZD1222 COVID-19 vaccine. The assay was immunoSEQ multiplex PCR, and TCRdb's table has in-frame clones only and misses some. The sample lists some 150,000 clones; roughly 88% were seen once. Source: peripheral blood, taken 28 days after the second AZD1222 dose. Every receptor here comes from an adult who received the AZD1222 COVID-19 vaccine. CDR3s include the opening cysteine and the closing phenylalanine or tryptophan. The D gene is left open where the match is weak. Size is stated for part of the rows, as once, few or many counts, or as a class when the clone is expanded.

NA	TRBV7-7	TRBJ2-5	TRBD2	15	TGTGCCAGCAGCCCTGGAGGGGCCGGGGGGGAGACCCAGTACTTC	CASSPGGAGGETQYF
NA	TRBV4-1	TRBJ2-2	NA	15	TGCGCCAGCAGCCAAGCCTCCACGAACACCGGGGAGCTGTTTTTT	CASSQASTNTGELFF
NA	TRBV9	TRBJ2-3	NA	16	TGTGCCAGCAGCGTTGATAGCGGCATAAGCACAGATACGCAGTATTTT	CASSVDSGISTDTQYF
NA	TRBV19	TRBJ1-6	TRBD1	16	TGTGCCAGTAGGGATCCGGGACAGTCGATTTTTCCACCCCTCCACTTT	CASRDPGQSIFPPLHF
NA	TRBV6-5	TRBJ1-2	TRBD1	14	TGTGCCAGCAGTTCCGCCGGGACAGATTATGGCTACACCTTC	CASSSAGTDYGYTF
NA	TRBV3-1/TRBV3-2	TRBJ1-6	NA	14	TGTGCCAGCAGCCGGGGGACCCAAGGGTCACCCCTCCACTTT	CASSRGTQGSPLHF
NA	TRBV6-5	TRBJ1-1	NA	14	TGTGCCAGCAGTTACTCTATTCGGAACACTGAAGCTTTCTTT	CASSYSIRNTEAFF
NA	TRBV6-5	TRBJ1-4	NA	15	TGTGCCAGCAGTCGCCAATTATCCAGGGTTGAAAAACTGTTTTTT	CASSRQLSRVEKLFF
NA	TRBV5-1	TRBJ1-4	NA	16	TGCGCCAGCAGCTTGGATACCACGGGGGCGGGTGAAAAACTGTTTTTT	CASSLDTTGAGEKLFF
NA	TRBV3-1/TRBV3-2	TRBJ1-2	NA	12	TGTGCCAGCAGCCAGGGAGGGGGTGGCTACACCTTC	CASSQGGGGYTF
NA	TRBV15	TRBJ1-4	NA	16	TGTGCCACCAGCGGGGGACAAAGTACAACTAATGAAAAACTGTTTTTT	CATSGGQSTTNEKLFF
NA	TRBV18	TRBJ1-1	NA	15	TGTGCCAGCTCACCGGGGGAAATTGACAAGACTGAAGCTTTCTTT	CASSPGEIDKTEAFF
NA	TRBV27	TRBJ1-2	TRBD1	15	TGTGCCAGCAGTCCCCGTACCTGGACAGGCCATGGCTACACCTTC	CASSPRTWTGHGYTF
NA	TRBV7-9	TRBJ1-2	NA	12	TGTGCCAGCAGCTTAGATCTAGATGGCTACACCTTC	CASSLDLDGYTF
NA	TRBV3-1/TRBV3-2	TRBJ2-7	NA	12	TGTGCCAGCAGCCAAAATCGAGAAGAGAAGTACTTC	CASSQNREEKYF
once	TRBV2	TRBJ1-5	NA	16	TGTGCCAGCAGTCCCGCCGGGGGAGAGACCAATCAGCCCCAGCATTTT	CASSPAGGETNQPQHF
NA	TRBV4-1	TRBJ1-5	NA	16	TGCGCCAGCAGCCAGGCCGCAGGGGCTACCAATCAGCCCCAGCATTTT	CASSQAAGATNQPQHF
NA	TRBV2	TRBJ2-7	NA	15	TGTGCCAGCAGTGGGGCTGGGGCAGGGATCTACGAGCAGTACTTC	CASSGAGAGIYEQYF
NA	TRBV28	TRBJ1-1	NA	12	TGTGCCAGCAGTTTGGGGGTCAGTGAAGCTTTCTTT	CASSLGVSEAFF
NA	TRBV5-1	TRBJ1-2	NA	13	TGCGCCAGCAGCTTGTTGTCTAACTATGGCTACACCTTC	CASSLLSNYGYTF
NA	TRBV30	TRBJ1-2	NA	23	TGTGCCTGCCCTCCCGGGACACGGAACGGGGCTGGGGGGATGATCCTTGGTAGCTATGGCTACACCTTC	CACPPGTRNGAGGMILGSYGYTF
NA	TRBV20-1	TRBJ1-6	NA	12	TGCAGTGCTAGTAGGGTTGGGTCACCCCTCCACTTT	CSASRVGSPLHF
NA	TRBV4-1	TRBJ2-2	NA	16	TGCGCCAGCAGCCAAATTTTCGGGGGTTACACCGGGGAGCTGTTTTTT	CASSQIFGGYTGELFF
once	TRBV2	TRBJ1-3	NA	15	TGTGCCAGCAGGCCGACGGAGAACTCTGGAAACACCATATATTTT	CASRPTENSGNTIYF
NA	TRBV7-2	TRBJ1-2	NA	14	TGTGCCAGCAGCTTAGGGGGACCGAGCTATGGCTACACCTTC	CASSLGGPSYGYTF
NA	TRBV27	TRBJ2-5	NA	15	TGTGCCAGCAGTTTATCCAGGGGCCCTCGGGAGACCCAGTACTTC	CASSLSRGPRETQYF
few	TRBV4-1	TRBJ1-4	NA	22	TGCGCCAGCAGCCATCCAGGTTTGGGGAGGTCCCTTATTCGGGGAACTAATGAAAAACTGTTTTTT	CASSHPGLGRSLIRGTNEKLFF
NA	TRBV18	TRBJ1-2	TRBD1	14	TGTGCCAGCTCACCGGGACAGCTTAACTATGGCTACACCTTC	CASSPGQLNYGYTF
NA	TRBV7-8	TRBJ2-7	NA	13	TGTGCCAGCAGGCCCTCGGGGCCATACGAGCAGTACTTC	CASRPSGPYEQYF
NA	TRBV19	TRBJ1-5	NA	15	TGTGCCAGTAGTCCCGAGGGGGGTTTCGAGCAGCCCCAGCATTTT	CASSPEGGFEQPQHF
NA	TRBV20-1	TRBJ1-4	NA	15	TGCAGTGCTAGTATCTTCAGGGGCTTAAGTGAAAAACTGTTTTTT	CSASIFRGLSEKLFF
NA	TRBV5-1	TRBJ1-1	NA	15	TGCGCCAGCAGCTTTCCGAGCTCAGGGAACACTGAAGCTTTCTTT	CASSFPSSGNTEAFF
NA	TRBV7-9	TRBJ2-1	NA	13	TGTGCCAGCAAGAATACGGGACGGGATGAGCAGTTCTTC	CASKNTGRDEQFF
NA	TRBV9	TRBJ2-2	NA	15	TGTGCCAGCAGCGAAAGAGGGGGGGGCACCGGGGAGCTGTTTTTT	CASSERGGGTGELFF
once	TRBV29-1	TRBJ2-3	NA	13	TGCAGCGCCGGCCGGGAGAGCACAGATACGCAGTATTTT	CSAGRESTDTQYF
NA	TRBV2	TRBJ1-2	NA	14	TGTGCCAGCAACAGAGACAGCTTAAACTATGGCTACACCTTC	CASNRDSLNYGYTF
NA	TRBV27	TRBJ2-1	TRBD2	17	TGTGCCACCGGGGGGTATAAGCAGTCCCTATCCTACAATGAGCAGTTCTTC	CATGGYKQSLSYNEQFF
NA	TRBV21-1	TRBJ2-7	NA	12	TGTGCCAGCAGCAAAGCTCCCTCCGGGCAGTACTTC	CASSKAPSGQYF
NA	TRBV6-2/TRBV6-3	TRBJ2-7	NA	15	TGTGCCAGCAGTTACGGGGCGGGGGCCCTTCGGGAGCAGTACTTC	CASSYGAGALREQYF
NA	TRBV2	TRBJ1-2	TRBD1	14	TGTGCCAGCAGTGTTCCCGGGACAGGGTTTGGCTACACCTTC	CASSVPGTGFGYTF
NA	TRBV7-8	TRBJ1-2	NA	15	TGTGCCAGCACCGGACAGCCGTTAGCTAACTATGGCTACACCTTC	CASTGQPLANYGYTF
NA	TRBV6-1	TRBJ1-6	NA	14	TGTGCCAGCAGTGAGTCAGGGGTTAATTCACCCCTCCACTTT	CASSESGVNSPLHF
NA	TRBV30	TRBJ1-1	NA	15	TGTGCCTGGGACCTAACACGACAGAGGAACACTGAAGCTTTCTTT	CAWDLTRQRNTEAFF
NA	TRBV10-2	TRBJ1-4	TRBD1	14	TGCGCCAGCAGAGAGACAGGGTTAGGAGAAAAACTGTTTTTT	CASRETGLGEKLFF
NA	TRBV18	TRBJ2-5	NA	14	TGTGCCAGCTCACCATCCCTAGCTGGAGAGACCCAGTACTTC	CASSPSLAGETQYF
NA	TRBV9	TRBJ1-5	NA	13	TGTGCCAGCAGCCCCCGGACCGATCAGCCCCAGCATTTT	CASSPRTDQPQHF
NA	TRBV5-1	TRBJ2-7	TRBD1	15	TGCGCCAGCACCCAAGGACAGGGGCTAAACTACGAGCAGTACTTC	CASTQGQGLNYEQYF